This TCR beta chain was documented in a study of cytomegalovirus exposure and HLA in healthy donors. V gave up 3 bases and J gave up 9 bases, with 9 bases separating them. The CDR3 extends over 12 amino acids. CDR1 is WNHNN and CDR2 is SYGVQD in the germline V gene (reference sequence). This clone was counted between two and nine times. 13 Jbeta primers and 60 Vbeta primers were used for the PCR. Sequencing was performed with immunoSEQ multiplex PCR; in TCRdb, only in-frame clones are kept and a portion is missing. The sample contains about 93,000 clones, roughly 67% of which appear only once. The sequence derives from a boy aged 5-17 years in good health and CMV-seropositive. Sample: PBMCs. This chain links TRBV10-1 with TRBJ1-5, with D possibly being TRBD1 (5 bases). The CDR3 sequence: CASSEPGGPQHF. The CDR3 coding sequence is TGCGCCAGCAGTGAACCGGGGGGGCCCCAGCATTTT.